A single sample gave rise to the 23 T cell receptor beta chains below, sequenced in a study of neoadjuvant anti-PD-1 for oral cavity cancer. The data were produced by immunoSEQ multiplex PCR, yet TCRdb's version contains in-frame clones alone and is incomplete. Of some 15,000 clones listed, about 70% are singletons. The starting material was PBMCs, obtained before nivolumab (anti-PD-1) treatment. These receptors originate from a person aged 35-80 years with oral cavity squamous cell carcinoma.

The genes are TRBV4-1 and TRBJ2-3; 7 bases fit TRBD2. There are 19 residues in the CDR3. Germline V gives CDR1 MGHRA, CDR2 YSYEKL. Trimming took 3 bases from V and 0 from J; bases not matched to a gene: 15. CDR3 bases: TGCGCCAGCAGCCACCCTTTCGGGGGGTCGGGAGAAAGCACAGATACGCAGTATTTT. It codes for CASSHPFGGSGESTDTQYF.

The chain is built from TRBV5-1 and TRBJ1-3; D uncertain. Germline values: CDR1 SGHRS, CDR2 YFSETQ. Between the trimmed V and J ends, which lost 0 bases and 0 bases, there was a span of 13 bases. The CDR3 totals 17 residues. DNA of the CDR3: TGCGCCAGCAGCTTGGCCGGGATCGGTTTCTCTGGAAACACCATATATTTT. The encoded protein is CASSLAGIGFSGNTIYF.

The chain is built from TRBV19 and TRBJ1-2; 8 bases map to TRBD1. V was clipped by 5 bases and J by 8 bases; unmatched bases: 10. CDR3 length equals 14 residues. CDR1 is LNHDA and CDR2 is SQIVND in the germline V gene (reference sequence). The CDR3 region is CASSPQTGVGGYTF. The CDR3, as DNA: TGTGCCAGTAGTCCCCAGACAGGGGTAGGAGGCTACACCTTC.

This clone came up once. V gene TRBV5-4 combines with J gene TRBJ1-2, with TRBD1 matching over 9 bases. Trimming at V came to 0 bases and at J to 3 bases, leaving 3 bases not matched to a gene. Germline lookup yields CDR1 SGHNT and CDR2 YYREEE (reference sequence). This CDR3 contains 15 residues. The CDR3 bases are TGTGCCAGCAGCTTGGATGGACAGGGGCACTATGGCTACACCTTC. Translating it yields CASSLDGQGHYGYTF.

The table lists this clone with a count of one. The chain is built from TRBV25-1 and TRBJ1-1; D is perhaps TRBD1 (5 bases). Germline V gives CDR1 MGHDK, CDR2 SYGVNS. This CDR3 is built from 11 residues. The V end was cut by 5 bases, the J end by 11 bases, with 12 bases between. The chain's CDR3 is CASSRGGTAFF. CDR3 nucleotide sequence: TGTGCCAGCAGTCGTGGGGGAACGGCTTTCTTT. Full variable domain (remainder filled in from reference TRBV25-1 and TRBJ1-1): EADIYQTPRYLVIGTGKKITLECSQTMGHDKMYWYQQDPGMELHLIHYSYGVNSTEKGDLSSESTVSRIRTEHFPLTLESARPSHTSQYLCASSRGGTAFFGQGTRLTVV.

This clone came up a few times. This chain uses TRBV30 with TRBJ1-1; D call uncertain. This CDR3 spans 12 amino acids. Looked up from germline, CDR1 is GTSNPN and CDR2 is SVGIG (reference sequence). Trimming shortened V by 8 bases and J by 0 bases, and 10 bases separated the two germline ends. For the CDR3, the DNA is TGTGCCCGCGACGGGGTGAACACTGAAGCTTTCTTT. Its translation: CARDGVNTEAFF.

The chain joins TRBV11-3 to TRBJ2-3; D remains unclear. The CDR3 length is 16 residues. V lost 4 bases and J lost 4, with 18 bases in between. Looked up from germline, CDR1 is SGHNT and CDR2 is YENEEA. The CDR3 sequence is CASSSPVPGGSDTQYF. The CDR3 nucleotides are TGTGCCAGCAGCTCGCCGGTCCCGGGCGGTTCAGATACGCAGTATTTT.

This clone was observed a single time. The CDR3 region is CAISDPQQAGGPYEQFF. CDR3 nucleotides: TGTGCCATCAGTGACCCCCAGCAAGCGGGGGGGCCCTATGAGCAGTTCTTC. V gene TRBV10-3 combines with J gene TRBJ2-1; 10 bases fit TRBD2. J gave up 8 bases and V 3 bases, and 13 bases lay outside the gene matches. The CDR3 sequence is 17 residues long. Per germline, CDR1 ENHRY and CDR2 SYGVKD.

V is TRBV4-1 and J is TRBJ1-1; the D is unclear. CDR1 is MGHRA and CDR2 is YSYEKL in the germline V gene. The CDR3 is 16 amino acids. Trimming removed 2 bases at V and 1 base at J, with 14 bases between. For the CDR3, the DNA is TGCGCCAGCAGCCAAAGGCTTCGGGGAACGAACACTGAAGCTTTCTTT. Translated, it gives CASSQRLRGTNTEAFF.

The chain recombines TRBV5-4 with TRBJ2-5; 11 nucleotides agree with TRBD1. The CDR3 has 13 amino acids. Germline assignment: CDR1 SGHNT and CDR2 YYREEE (reference sequence). V lost 4 bases and J lost 5; bases outside the gene matches: 1. The CDR3 nucleotides are TGTGCCAGCAGCCGGGACAGGGGGGAGACCCAGTACTTC. Its translation: CASSRDRGETQYF.

This chain links TRBV2 with TRBJ2-5; D unclear. V was trimmed by 6 bases and J by 0 bases, leaving 11 bases between them. CDR1 is SNHLY, CDR2 FYNNEI, per germline. The CDR3 totals 14 residues. The chain's CDR3 is CASRETEYQETQYF. DNA for the CDR3: TGTGCCAGCAGGGAAACAGAATACCAAGAGACCCAGTACTTC.

The chain couples TRBV19 to TRBJ2-7, with D tentatively TRBD2 (6 bases). V lost 3 bases and J lost 1, with 13 bases in between. CDR1 LNHDA and CDR2 SQIVND come from the germline V gene (reference sequence). The CDR3 is 15 residues long. The CDR3 DNA reads as TGTGCCAGTAGTATGGGGCGAGGGAGGTCCTACGAGCAGTACTTC. Translating gives CASSMGRGRSYEQYF.

The rearrangement joins TRBV19 to TRBJ1-5; D uncertain. V lost 5 bases, J lost 0 bases, and 8 bases lay in between. The germline V gene encodes CDR1 LNHDA and CDR2 SQIVND (reference sequence). CDR3 size: 14 residues. Written as DNA, the CDR3 is TGTGCCAGTAGTGCAGACTTTAGCAATCAGCCCCAGCATTTT. It encodes CASSADFSNQPQHF.

The chain has TRBV5-1 and TRBJ1-2; D remains unclear. With 0 bases removed from V and 0 bases from J, the gap between germline ends came to 21 bases. The CDR3 spans 19 residues. CDR1 and CDR2 (germline): SGHRS, YFSETQ. CDR3 region: CASSLEGVLAAKANYGYTF. The CDR3 nucleotides read TGCGCCAGCAGCTTGGAAGGTGTGTTGGCAGCGAAAGCTAACTATGGCTACACCTTC.

The gene calls are TRBV7-9 and TRBJ2-1; D may be TRBD2 (6 bases). The CDR3 has 16 residues. Germline V gene data show CDR1 as SEHNR and CDR2 as FQNEAQ (reference sequence). Trimming took off 0 bases at V and 0 bases at J, with 9 bases between the two ends. For the CDR3, the DNA is TGTGCCAGCAGCTTAGCGGTCGGGAGCTCCTACAATGAGCAGTTCTTC. Amino acid sequence: CASSLAVGSSYNEQFF.

The chain is built from TRBV5-1 and TRBJ1-6, with TRBD1 identical over 9 bases. The germline V gene has CDR1 SGHRS and CDR2 YFSETQ. V shed 0 bases, J shed 10 bases, and the junction held 5 bases outside the gene matches. The CDR3 runs 15 residues. CDR3 region: CASSLAGQGESPLHF. The CDR3 region has the DNA TGCGCCAGCAGCTTGGCGGGACAGGGTGAATCACCCCTCCACTTT.

The V gene is TRBV5-1, the J gene TRBJ1-2, with D possibly matching TRBD1 (5 bases). Germline V gene data show CDR1 as SGHRS and CDR2 as YFSETQ. V lost 0 bases to trimming and J lost 6 bases, with 9 bases between them. The length of the CDR3 is 13 residues. Here the CDR3 reads CASSLVQGDGYTF. The CDR3 DNA is TGCGCCAGCAGCTTGGTTCAGGGTGATGGCTACACCTTC.

The rearrangement uses TRBV2 and TRBJ1-5; D is unclear. V lost 6 bases and J 2 bases, leaving 11 bases between the germline ends. CDR3 length: 14 residues. The V gene's germline CDR1 is SNHLY and CDR2 FYNNEI. The CDR3 is CASSVNGGNQPQHF. The DNA of the CDR3 is TGTGCCAGCAGCGTCAACGGGGGCAATCAGCCCCAGCATTTT.

The chain employs TRBV11-2 and TRBJ1-6; 9 nucleotides match TRBD1. The CDR3 has 13 residues. V gave up 9 bases and J gave up 9 bases; unmatched junction bases: 6. Germline CDR1 and CDR2: SGHAT and FQNNGV. In DNA form, the CDR3 reads TGTGCCAGTACCCGGGACAGGGCTTCACCCCTCCACTTT. Protein sequence: CASTRDRASPLHF.

This chain joins TRBV30 and TRBJ1-6, with D hard to call. This CDR3 region has 15 residues. From germline, CDR1 is GTSNPN and CDR2 SVGIG (reference sequence). Between the trimmed V and J ends, which lost 4 bases and 4 bases, there was a span of 14 bases. The CDR3 loop is CAWTPGITYNSPLHF. For the CDR3, the DNA is TGTGCCTGGACCCCAGGAATAACATATAATTCACCCCTCCACTTT.

This clone was picked up a small number of times. The chain has TRBV7-7 and TRBJ2-5; a weak D match, TRBD1 (6 bases). The CDR3 extends over 14 amino acids. Trimming left V 5 bases short and J 5 bases short, with 15 bases between. Germline V gene sequence: CDR1 SSHAT, CDR2 FNYEAQ (reference sequence). CDR3 sequence: CASSRTGTMETQYF. For the CDR3, the DNA is TGTGCCAGCAGCCGTACCGGGACAATGGAGACCCAGTACTTC. Full variable domain (missing parts from reference TRBV7-7 and TRBJ2-5): GAGVSQSPRYKVTKRGQDVTLRCDPISSHATLYWYQQALGQGPEFLTYFNYEAQPDKSGLPSDRFSAERPEGSISTLTIQRTEQRDSAMYRCASSRTGTMETQYFGPGTRLLVL.

The rearrangement uses TRBV12-5 and TRBJ1-5; D ambiguous. V gave up 0 bases and J gave up 10 bases, with 7 bases separating them. This CDR3 comprises 12 residues. The germline V gene has CDR1 LGHNT and CDR2 FRNRAP. CDR3 amino acids: CASGLVGHPQHF. CDR3 bases: TGTGCTAGTGGTTTGGTAGGGCACCCCCAGCATTTT. The full variable domain, its missing parts supplied by reference TRBV12-5 and TRBJ1-5, is DARVTQTPRHKVTEMGQEVTMRCQPILGHNTVFWYRQTMMQGLELLAYFRNRAPLDDSGMPKDRFSAEMPDATLATLKIQPSEPRDSAVYFCASGLVGHPQHFGDGTRLSIL.

The chain has TRBV5-1 and TRBJ2-2, with 7 nucleotides matching TRBD1. V trimming: 4 bases; J trimming: 5 bases; junction bases outside the gene matches: 8. Germline CDR1 SGHRS, CDR2 YFSETQ. The CDR3 loop spans 15 amino acids. CDR3 DNA: TGCGCCAGCAGCCAGGGACAGCCACAAACCGGGGAGCTGTTTTTT. Translation gives CASSQGQPQTGELFF.